The 22 T cell receptor beta chains reported below all come from one sample, sequenced in a study of PD-L1 blockade in urothelial cancer. Clones were sequenced by immunoSEQ multiplex PCR, and TCRdb holds only the in-frame ones, with some missing. The table lists roughly 25,000 clones, approximately 81% of them singletons. Sequenced material: PBMCs, taken around atezolizumab (anti-PD-L1) treatment. The receptors were sampled from a man between 65 and 85 years old with urothelial cancer.

The rearrangement joins TRBV18 to TRBJ2-7, with TRBD2 matching over 12 bases. V lost 2 bases to trimming and J lost 2 bases; unmatched junction nucleotides: 1. The germline CDR1 and CDR2 sequences are KGHSH and LQKENI. CDR3 length equals 15 residues. CDR3 in DNA: TGTGCCAGCTCACCAACTAGCGGGAGGACCTACGAGCAGTACTTC. Its translation: CASSPTSGRTYEQYF.

CDR3 nucleotide sequence: TGTGCCAGCAGCTCACGTCGACGGGGGGGTGGATACGAGCAGTACTTC. Translated, it gives CASSSRRRGGGYEQYF. The chain combines TRBV5-4 with TRBJ2-7, with 8 bases matching TRBD2. The germline V gene has CDR1 SGHNT and CDR2 YYREEE (reference sequence). This CDR3 is 16 amino acids long. With V trimmed by 3 bases and J by 4 bases, 12 bases remained unmatched.

The chain joins TRBV5-1 to TRBJ2-1; TRBD2 aligns across 10 bases. From germline, CDR1 is SGHRS and CDR2 YFSETQ. Germline trimming cut 0 bases from V and 7 bases from J; bases unmatched to any gene: 4. This CDR3 has 15 residues. The CDR3 loop is CASSLALAGENEQFF. The DNA for the CDR3 is TGCGCCAGCAGCTTGGCTCTAGCGGGAGAAAATGAGCAGTTCTTC.

This sequence joins TRBV11-3 and TRBJ2-3, with D tentatively TRBD2 (5 bases). In germline, CDR1 is SGHNT, CDR2 YENEEA. Trimming shortened V by 1 base and J by 10 bases, and 9 bases separated the two germline ends. This CDR3 has 12 amino acids. Here the CDR3 reads CASSLVYGAQYF. The CDR3, as DNA: TGTGCCAGCAGCTTAGTATACGGGGCGCAGTATTTT.

The rearrangement uses TRBV19 and TRBJ2-1; 10 nucleotides match TRBD2. J gave up 10 bases and V 1 base, and 4 bases lay outside the gene matches. Germline V gene sequence: CDR1 LNHDA, CDR2 SQIVND (reference sequence). The CDR3 is made up of 14 amino acids. This CDR3 is CASSIAVAGGEQFF. The CDR3 nucleotides are TGTGCCAGTAGTATAGCGGTAGCGGGAGGCGAGCAGTTCTTC.

J is TRBJ2-3 and V is TRBV5-6; TRBD2 agrees at 13 bases. The CDR3 runs to 16 residues. Losses at the gene ends were 5 bases for V and 2 bases for J; bases not matched to a gene: 5. Germline CDR1 SGHDT, CDR2 YYEEEE. The CDR3 is CASRAGLAGYTDTQYF. DNA for the CDR3: TGTGCCAGCAGGGCGGGACTAGCGGGATACACAGATACGCAGTATTTT.

This chain links TRBV5-4 with TRBJ2-5, with D perhaps TRBD1 (6 bases). V was shortened by 6 bases and J by 1 base, with 19 bases between the two germline ends. CDR1 and CDR2 (germline): SGHNT, YYREEE (reference sequence). The CDR3 totals 16 residues. CDR3 coding DNA: TGTGCCAGCACCCTTCAGGGGCTCCATATCCAAGAGACCCAGTACTTC. Its protein is CASTLQGLHIQETQYF.

In this sample, this clone turned up once. This rearrangement joins TRBV10-3 to TRBJ1-2; perhaps TRBD1 as D (6 bases). With 4 bases removed from V and 3 bases from J, the gap between germline ends came to 9 bases. Germline-derived CDR1 and CDR2 are ENHRY and SYGVKD. This CDR3 has 13 amino acids. The CDR3 region is CAISGTEDYGYTF. The CDR3 region has the DNA TGTGCCATCAGTGGGACAGAAGACTATGGCTACACCTTC.

This clone has a handful of counts. The rearrangement joins TRBV30 to TRBJ2-3; 10 bases match TRBD1. The J segment lost 3 bases and the V segment lost 8 bases, leaving 8 bases of the junction unmatched. Germline CDR1 is GTSNPN and CDR2 is SVGIG (reference sequence). The CDR3 length is 14 residues. The CDR3 sequence: CARRDRGRTDTQYF. The CDR3 DNA is TGTGCCAGGCGGGACAGGGGACGAACAGATACGCAGTATTTT.

The chain carries TRBV5-6 and TRBJ1-1; 9 nucleotides line up with TRBD1. The V gene's germline CDR1 is SGHDT and CDR2 YYEEEE. The CDR3 is 16 residues long. The J segment lost 0 bases and the V segment lost 0 bases, leaving 3 bases of the junction unmatched. This CDR3 is CASSLGTGVLNTEAFF. CDR3 nucleotides: TGTGCCAGCAGCTTGGGGACAGGGGTCTTGAACACTGAAGCTTTCTTT. The full variable domain, with the rest looked up from reference TRBV5-6 and TRBJ1-1, is DAGVTQSPTHLIKTRGQQVTLRCSPKSGHDTVSWYQQALGQGPQFIFQYYEEEERQRGNFPDRFSGHQFPNYSSELNVNALLLGDSALYLCASSLGTGVLNTEAFFGQGTRLTVV.

This chain connects TRBV7-3 to TRBJ1-3; D not certain. The V end lost 1 base, the J end lost 0 bases, and 7 bases lay between the germline ends. The CDR3 is made up of 15 amino acids. Per germline, CDR1 SGHTA and CDR2 FQGTGA. The CDR3 here is CASSLSPGSGNTIYF. CDR3 DNA: TGTGCCAGCAGCTTAAGCCCAGGCTCTGGAAACACCATATATTTT.

This clone has a handful of counts. The chain employs TRBV19 and TRBJ1-3; 11 bases line up with TRBD1. The CDR3 is made up of 18 amino acids. Germline lookup yields CDR1 LNHDA and CDR2 SQIVND (reference sequence). V lost 5 bases, J lost 0 bases, and 9 bases stayed unmatched. CDR3 in amino acids: CASSPPGQGVGSGNTIYF. For the CDR3, the DNA is TGTGCCAGTAGTCCCCCGGGACAGGGGGTCGGCTCTGGAAACACCATATATTTT.

This clone was seen a single time. The chain is built from TRBV5-1 and TRBJ1-3, with 7 bases identical to TRBD1. Germline lookup yields CDR1 SGHRS and CDR2 YFSETQ. This CDR3 has 17 residues. The trim removed 2 bases at V and 0 bases at J, leaving 8 bases unmatched. CDR3 in amino acids: CASSLTGDPDSGNTIYF. The CDR3 DNA is TGCGCCAGCAGCTTAACAGGGGACCCAGACTCTGGAAACACCATATATTTT.

As regards this clone: This specimen includes other DNA sequences encoding the same CDR3. The chain combines TRBV6-5 with TRBJ1-1; no firm D call. V lost 4 bases and J 2 bases, leaving 5 bases between the germline ends. This CDR3 is 12 amino acids long. Germline V gene sequence: CDR1 MNHEY, CDR2 SVGAGI. CDR3 residues: CASSSINTEAFF. CDR3 nucleotides: TGTGCCAGCAGTTCCATTAACACTGAAGCTTTCTTT.

The rearrangement links TRBV7-6 to TRBJ2-1; possible D gene TRBD2, 6 bases. The V and J ends lost 1 base and 8 bases respectively, with 18 bases between them. Germline values: CDR1 SGHVS, CDR2 FNYEAQ. The CDR3 sequence is 16 residues long. The chain's CDR3 is CASSLGSGSGFYEQFF. The DNA of the CDR3 is TGTGCCAGCAGCTTAGGAAGCGGGTCAGGGTTTTATGAGCAGTTCTTC. Full variable domain (missing parts from reference TRBV7-6 and TRBJ2-1): GAGVSQSPRYKVTKRGQDVALRCDPISGHVSLYWYRQALGQGPEFLTYFNYEAQQDKSGLPNDRFSAERPEGSISTLTIQRTEQRDSAMYRCASSLGSGSGFYEQFFGPGTRLTVL.

The V and J genes are TRBV5-6 and TRBJ2-2; TRBD1 matches 10 bases. The CDR3 totals 15 residues. Germline CDR1 SGHDT, CDR2 YYEEEE. V lost 4 bases and J lost 6; bases outside the gene matches: 6. CDR3 region: CASSTGTGVSGELFF. The CDR3 DNA follows: TGTGCCAGCAGCACCGGGACAGGGGTGTCCGGGGAGCTGTTTTTT.

The chain is built from TRBV11-3 and TRBJ2-5; D gene unclear. Germline values: CDR1 SGHNT, CDR2 YENEEA. Deletions cut 1 base from V and 2 bases from J, with 5 bases between. The CDR3 is 13 residues long. The CDR3 region has the DNA TGTGCCAGCAGCTTAGGCGCTCAAGAGACCCAGTACTTC. The encoded protein is CASSLGAQETQYF.

J is TRBJ2-1 and V is TRBV2, with TRBD2 identical over 8 bases. Trimming removed 8 bases from V and 2 bases from J; junction bases left unmatched: 2. Germline lookup yields CDR1 SNHLY and CDR2 FYNNEI. CDR3 length: 13 amino acids. This CDR3 is CASVGLAYNEQFF. As DNA, the CDR3 is TGTGCCAGCGTGGGACTAGCCTACAATGAGCAGTTCTTC.

The chain carries TRBV10-3 and TRBJ2-7; 7 positions match TRBD2. Germline assignment: CDR1 ENHRY and CDR2 SYGVKD. The CDR3 extends over 14 amino acids. V shed 9 bases, J shed 2 bases, and the junction held 10 bases outside the gene matches. CDR3 loop: CAISSLAGAYEQYF. DNA for the CDR3: TGTGCCATATCCTCCCTCGCGGGGGCCTACGAGCAGTACTTC.

This chain connects TRBV28 to TRBJ1-4; 8 positions match TRBD1. This CDR3 region has 14 residues. V shed 6 bases and J 8 bases; nucleotides not matched to a gene: 8. The germline V gene has CDR1 MDHEN and CDR2 SYDVKM. The CDR3 loop is CASSPGGIVEKLFF. The CDR3 DNA is TGTGCCAGCAGCCCAGGGGGCATAGTCGAAAAACTGTTTTTT.

The rearrangement uses TRBV19 and TRBJ2-2; 8 positions agree with TRBD1. CDR3 size: 15 residues. Germline values: CDR1 LNHDA, CDR2 SQIVND (reference sequence). Trimming at V came to 1 base and at J to 4 bases, leaving 2 bases not matched to a gene. The chain's CDR3 is CASSIGTGITGELFF. Here the CDR3 DNA reads TGTGCCAGTAGTATAGGGACAGGGATCACCGGGGAGCTGTTTTTT.

The gene calls are TRBV19 and TRBJ2-1; 10 bases fit TRBD2. Trimming at V came to 7 bases and at J to 7 bases, leaving 10 bases not matched to a gene. Germline V gene data show CDR1 as LNHDA and CDR2 as SQIVND (reference sequence). The CDR3 has 15 amino acids. The chain's CDR3 is CASIGAGLAFNEQFF. The CDR3 bases are TGTGCCAGTATTGGGGCGGGACTAGCGTTTAATGAGCAGTTCTTC.